Described below is a single TCR beta chain sequence and its context. The antigen is undetermined. Germline V CDR1 and CDR2: SGHDT, YYEEEE. V lost 4 bases and J 3 bases, leaving 8 bases between the germline ends. The CDR3 is made up of 12 amino acids. The source of the sample is a study of vaccination and CD4 T cells after COVID-19. Treatment in this sample: approximately nine-day PBMC culture with coronavirus spike peptide pools or control peptides (ViraFEST assay). The Oncomine TCR Beta short-read assay sequenced DNA from cultured CD4+ T cells. One entry per CDR3 protein results from TCRdb running MiXCR on the PCR reads. The profile shows approximately 19,000 distinct CDR3 sequences, 51% of them singletons.

This chain uses TRBV5-6 with TRBJ2-7, with D maybe TRBD1 (5 bases). The specimen comprised CD4+ T cells from blood, cultured in vitro, sampled before SARS-CoV-2 vaccination. The receptor was isolated from a human donor who had recovered from COVID-19. The CDR3 DNA follows: TGTGCCAGCAGCCTGACAGACTACGAGCAGTACTTC. Protein sequence: CASSLTDYEQYF. The whole variable domain, remainder taken from reference TRBV5-6 and TRBJ2-7, is DAGVTQSPTHLIKTRGQQVTLRCSPKSGHDTVSWYQQALGQGPQFIFQYYEEEERQRGNFPDRFSGHQFPNYSSELNVNALLLGDSALYLCASSLTDYEQYFGPGTRLTVT.